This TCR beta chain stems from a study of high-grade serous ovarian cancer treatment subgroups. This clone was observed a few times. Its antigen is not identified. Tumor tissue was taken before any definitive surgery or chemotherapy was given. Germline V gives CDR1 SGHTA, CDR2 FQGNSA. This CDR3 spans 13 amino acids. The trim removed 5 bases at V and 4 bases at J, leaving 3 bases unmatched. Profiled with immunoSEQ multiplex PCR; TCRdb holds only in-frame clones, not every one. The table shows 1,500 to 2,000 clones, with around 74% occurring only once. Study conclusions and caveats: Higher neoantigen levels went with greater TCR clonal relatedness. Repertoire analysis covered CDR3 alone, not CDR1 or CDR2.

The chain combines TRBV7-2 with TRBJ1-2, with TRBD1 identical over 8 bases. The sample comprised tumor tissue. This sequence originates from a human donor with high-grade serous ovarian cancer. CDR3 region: CASSIGQGYGYTF. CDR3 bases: TGTGCCAGCAGCATTGGACAGGGCTATGGCTACACCTTC.